This TCR beta chain was identified in a study of T cells in Graves' hyperthyroidism and ophthalmopathy. Study-level findings and limits: The blood repertoire included most of the expanded thyroid clonotypes above 0.001.

As for this clonotype: What it binds is not known. A junction end diverges from the germline sequence, so it may reflect a read error.

CDR1 and CDR2 from the germline V gene are DFQATT and SNEGSKA (reference sequence). This CDR3 is 17 amino acids long. TCR beta CDR3 region amplification was performed from RNA transcripts. HTBI primers were employed in a first-round RT-PCR of the TCR CDR3. A single record per CDR3 protein comes from TCRdb applying MiXCR to the multiplex PCR reads. The data contain about 360,000 distinct CDR3 sequences, around 13% of them seen just once; the ten biggest clones take up 9.2%. The chain joins TRBV20-1 to TRBJ2-2, with 13 nucleotides matching TRBD2. This clonotype originated in a woman younger than 35 with Graves' hyperthyroidism. Sequencing was performed on blood. The CDR3 sequence is CSASGTSGRANTGELFF. CDR3 DNA: TGCAGTGCTAGTGGTACTAGCGGGAGGGCGAATACCGGGGAGCTGTTTTTT.